A single sample gave rise to the 27 T cell receptor beta chains below, sequenced in a study of human T cells and chemical hapten exposure. From the RACE reads, TCRdb called clonotypes with MiXCR, one entry per CDR3 protein. Here the sample spans 150,000 to 200,000 distinct CDR3 sequences, approximately 14% being singletons. Time point noted: patch test 1, 2 weeks after DPC sensitization. Stated treatment: therapeutic diphenylcyclopropenone sensitization with weekly scalp DPC. The sequences come from whole blood, collected in connection with sensitization to the hapten diphenylcyclopropenone (DPC). The source is a woman younger than 45 with alopecia areata. Some clones in this sample may be carry-over from other donors' samples.

This clonotype was recorded at least ten times. The gene calls are TRBV6-5 and TRBJ1-1; TRBD1 is a possible D gene (5 bases). Germline CDR1 and CDR2: MNHEY and SVGAGI. This CDR3 is 16 amino acids long. V shed 0 bases and J shed 0 bases, with 11 bases lying between them. CDR3 nucleotide sequence: TGTGCCAGCAGTTACTCGGCGGGGGGGATGAACACTGAAGCTTTCTTT. Amino acid sequence: CASSYSAGGMNTEAFF.

This clonotype showed up many times. This sequence joins TRBV7-9 and TRBJ1-2; 8 bases fit TRBD1. The CDR3 is 15 amino acids. Trimming removed 4 bases from V and 4 bases from J; junction bases left unmatched: 8. CDR1 and CDR2 (germline): SEHNR, FQNEAQ (reference sequence). Here the CDR3 DNA reads TGTGCCAGCAGCTCCCCGGGACAGGTGCCCTATGGCTACACCTTC. This gives the protein CASSSPGQVPYGYTF. Drawing the rest from reference TRBV7-9 and TRBJ1-2, the complete variable domain is DTGVSQNPRHKITKRGQNVTFRCDPISEHNRLYWYRQTLGQGPEFLTYFQNEAQLEKSRLLSDRFSAERPKGSFSTLEIQRTEQGDSAMYLCASSSPGQVPYGYTFGSGTRLTVV.

This clonotype was seen a few times. The chain couples TRBV15 to TRBJ1-2; 8 bases line up with TRBD1. The V gene end was trimmed by 5 bases and the J gene end by 4 bases; junction bases not matched to a gene: 9. The CDR3 runs to 15 residues. CDR1 and CDR2 (germline): LNHNV, YYDKDF (reference sequence). CDR3 sequence: CATSRFDRGGYGYTF. The CDR3, as DNA: TGTGCCACCAGCCGATTCGACAGGGGTGGCTATGGCTACACCTTC.

The rearrangement uses TRBV29-1 and TRBJ2-7; TRBD2 aligns across 10 bases. This CDR3 contains 11 residues. The germline CDR1 and CDR2 sequences are SQVTM and ANQGSEA. The J segment lost 5 bases and the V segment lost 8 bases, leaving 3 bases of the junction unmatched. CDR3 in DNA: TGCAGCTATGGACTAGCGGACGAGCAGTACTTC. It codes for CSYGLADEQYF.

This clonotype was seen repeatedly, ten times or more. The chain joins TRBV9 to TRBJ2-7, with 7 positions matching TRBD1. Germline CDR1 is SGDLS and CDR2 is YYNGEE. V lost 4 bases to trimming and J lost 7 bases; unmatched junction nucleotides: 8. The CDR3 contains 13 residues. This chain's CDR3 is CASSLGDSLEQYF. The CDR3, as DNA: TGTGCCAGCAGCCTGGGGGACAGCCTAGAGCAGTACTTC.

There are a few counts of this clonotype. The V gene is TRBV29-1, the J gene TRBJ2-1; no clear D gene. This CDR3 is 16 amino acids long. Trimming pared 4 bases from V and 0 bases from J, leaving 16 bases between. Germline CDR1 reads SQVTM; CDR2 reads ANQGSEA. The CDR3 coding sequence is TGCAGCGTTGGGTCCCTTCTAGGCGCCTCCTACAATGAGCAGTTCTTC. Residues: CSVGSLLGASYNEQFF.

This clonotype was picked up many times. The chain has TRBV25-1 and TRBJ2-5, with TRBD2 matching over 10 bases. Germline V gene lookup returns CDR1 MGHDK and CDR2 SYGVNS. The CDR3 is 17 residues long. The J segment lost 3 bases and the V segment lost 5 bases, leaving 12 bases of the junction unmatched. The CDR3 sequence: CASSPRPSLAGEETQYF. The CDR3 coding sequence is TGTGCCAGCAGTCCCCGACCATCGCTAGCGGGGGAAGAGACCCAGTACTTC.

This clonotype was seen a few times. V and J are TRBV6-6 and TRBJ1-3; 7 nucleotides line up with TRBD1. The germline V gene has CDR1 MNHNY and CDR2 SVGAGI (reference sequence). The CDR3 is 14 amino acids. V lost 8 bases and J lost 3; bases outside the gene matches: 7. CDR3 sequence reads: CASYEGAGGNTIYF. Written as DNA, the CDR3 is TGTGCCAGCTACGAGGGGGCAGGTGGAAACACCATATATTTT.

There are a few counts of this clonotype. V is TRBV6-5 and J is TRBJ2-5, with 9 bases fitting TRBD1. CDR3 length: 17 residues. V gave up 2 bases and J gave up 1 base; unmatched junction bases: 8. Germline CDR1 MNHEY, CDR2 SVGAGI. The CDR3 sequence is CASSYGTGTMSQETQYF. As DNA, the CDR3 is TGTGCCAGCAGTTACGGGACAGGGACGATGTCCCAAGAGACCCAGTACTTC.

This rearrangement joins TRBV20-1 to TRBJ2-5; 10 bases agree with TRBD2. There are 15 residues in the CDR3. The germline gives CDR1 DFQATT, CDR2 SNEGSKA (reference sequence). Losses at the gene ends were 3 bases for V and 5 bases for J; bases not matched to a gene: 9. The CDR3 here is CSASLNSGRYETQYF. DNA of the CDR3: TGCAGTGCTAGTTTAAATAGCGGGAGGTATGAGACCCAGTACTTC.

The chain's CDR3 is CASSKGSPGQGPATNEKLFF. As DNA, the CDR3 is TGTGCCAGCAGCAAAGGCTCTCCGGGACAGGGCCCCGCAACTAATGAAAAACTGTTTTTT. The chain couples TRBV21-1 to TRBJ1-4; the D segment call TRBD1 is taken from the table without a DNA check. TRBV21-1 is listed as a pseudogene. The CDR3 has 20 residues.

This clonotype showed up just a few times. The chain has TRBV5-4 and TRBJ1-1; 8 bases fit TRBD1. The CDR3 spans 18 residues. CDR1 is SGHNT, CDR2 YYREEE, per germline (reference sequence). Losses at the gene ends were 0 bases for V and 0 bases for J; bases not matched to a gene: 10. The CDR3 region is CASSLGPRTGHMNTEAFF. For the CDR3, the DNA is TGTGCCAGCAGCTTGGGGCCCCGGACAGGGCACATGAACACTGAAGCTTTCTTT.

The chain is built from TRBV5-1 and TRBJ2-7, with 8 bases identical to TRBD1. The CDR3 contains 11 residues. Looked up from germline, CDR1 is SGHRS and CDR2 is YFSETQ. The V gene end was trimmed by 7 bases and the J gene end by 4 bases; junction bases not matched to a gene: 1. The chain's CDR3 is CASRQGYEQYF. The CDR3 DNA reads TGCGCCAGCCGACAGGGGTACGAGCAGTACTTC.

This rearrangement joins TRBV7-9 to TRBJ2-1, with a possible D match to TRBD1 (6 bases). With 5 bases removed from V and 4 bases from J, the gap between germline ends came to 18 bases. This CDR3 region has 16 residues. The V gene's germline CDR1 is SEHNR and CDR2 FQNEAQ (reference sequence). The CDR3 loop reads CASSLTPDRAYNEQFF. The CDR3 DNA sequence: TGTGCCAGCAGCCTGACACCGGACAGAGCTTACAATGAGCAGTTCTTC.

This clonotype was seen ten or more times. The rearrangement uses TRBV7-2 and TRBJ2-3; 10 bases map to TRBD2. The CDR3 contains 14 residues. The germline V gene has CDR1 SGHTA and CDR2 FQGNSA. The trim removed 5 bases at V and 5 bases at J, leaving 4 bases unmatched. The CDR3 DNA reads as TGTGCCAGCAGCACAAGACTAGCGGGAGATACGCAGTATTTT. Its translation: CASSTRLAGDTQYF. Full variable domain (missing parts from reference TRBV7-2 and TRBJ2-3): GAGVSQSPSNKVTEKGKDVELRCDPISGHTALYWYRQSLGQGLEFLIYFQGNSAPDKSGLPSDRFSAERTGGSVSTLTIQRTQQEDSAVYLCASSTRLAGDTQYFGPGTRLTVL.

V gene TRBV5-4 combines with J gene TRBJ2-1; TRBD2 matches at 8 bases. After removal of 0 bases from V and 4 bases from J, the junction contained 6 bases not matched to a gene. In germline, CDR1 is SGHNT, CDR2 YYREEE (reference sequence). CDR3 length equals 16 residues. CDR3 protein: CASSLGFSSGYNEQFF. The CDR3 bases are TGTGCCAGCAGCTTGGGTTTTTCTAGCGGGTACAATGAGCAGTTCTTC.

This clonotype has only a few counts. CDR3 protein: CASRGQGPEQYF. CDR3 coding DNA: TGTGCCAGCAGGGGACAGGGACCCGAGCAGTACTTC. The chain links TRBV6-6 to TRBJ2-7; 9 bases map to TRBD1. Germline V gene data show CDR1 as MNHNY and CDR2 as SVGAGI (reference sequence). There are 12 residues in the CDR3. The trim removed 6 bases at V and 6 bases at J, leaving 3 bases unmatched.

V and J are TRBV30 and TRBJ2-1; 11 bases agree with TRBD1. Trimming at V came to 4 bases and at J to 5 bases, leaving 16 bases not matched to a gene. The CDR3 extends over 18 amino acids. Germline V gene sequence: CDR1 GTSNPN, CDR2 SVGIG (reference sequence). The CDR3 coding sequence is TGTGCCTGGACCCGGACAGGGGGCTCCTGGGGGCCCAACAATGAGCAGTTCTTC. This encodes CAWTRTGGSWGPNNEQFF.

In this sample, this clonotype turned up many times. V usage is TRBV18 and J usage is TRBJ2-7, with D perhaps TRBD1 or TRBD2 (5 bases each). V lost 2 bases and J 4 bases, leaving 15 bases between the germline ends. CDR3 size: 15 residues. Germline CDR1 KGHSH, CDR2 LQKENI. In DNA form, the CDR3 reads TGTGCCAGCTCACCAGCCGGGGCAGGGATTTACGAGCAGTACTTC. This codes for CASSPAGAGIYEQYF.

V usage is TRBV4-2 and J usage is TRBJ1-6; D is ambiguous. Germline values: CDR1 LGHNA, CDR2 YNFKEQ. CDR3 length: 15 residues. Trimming pared 0 bases from V and 5 bases from J, leaving 8 bases between. The CDR3 nucleotides are TGTGCCAGCAGCCAAGATCCACTAGATAATTCACCCCTCCACTTT. Protein: CASSQDPLDNSPLHF.

This rearrangement joins TRBV18 to TRBJ2-3; no definite D call. This CDR3 is built from 16 residues. The germline V gene encodes CDR1 KGHSH and CDR2 LQKENI. V was clipped by 1 base and J by 2 bases, with 13 bases between them. DNA for the CDR3: TGTGCCAGCTCACCACGGCGCTTAACAGACACAGATACGCAGTATTTT. Its protein product is CASSPRRLTDTDTQYF.

This clonotype was picked up a small number of times. The V gene is TRBV29-1, the J gene TRBJ1-1; no clear D gene. V shed 5 bases and J shed 0 bases, with 10 bases lying between them. The germline CDR1 and CDR2 sequences are SQVTM and ANQGSEA. The CDR3 covers 13 residues. The CDR3 spells CSVFRYMNTEAFF. In nucleotides, the CDR3 is TGCAGCGTTTTTCGCTACATGAACACTGAAGCTTTCTTT.

This clonotype came up a few times. The CDR3 DNA sequence: TGTGCCAGCAGCTTGGGGACAGTTGGGGCCAACGTCCTGACTTTC. Protein: CASSLGTVGANVLTF. This sequence joins TRBV7-2 and TRBJ2-6, with TRBD1 matching over 7 bases. J lost 3 bases, V lost 3 bases, and 2 bases had no gene match. Looked up from germline, CDR1 is SGHTA and CDR2 is FQGNSA. The CDR3 is made up of 15 amino acids.

This clonotype was observed at least ten times. CDR3 bases: TGTGCCATCATGCGTCCGGGGGACTACGAGCAGTACTTC. This translates into CAIMRPGDYEQYF. The chain carries TRBV10-3 and TRBJ2-7; perhaps TRBD2 as D (6 bases). CDR1 is ENHRY and CDR2 is SYGVKD in the germline V gene. The length of the CDR3 is 13 residues. Trimming took off 7 bases at V and 3 bases at J, with 13 bases between the two ends.

Ten or more counts support this clonotype. The chain links TRBV12-3 or TRBV12-4 to TRBJ2-7; either TRBD1 or TRBD2 may supply D (5 bases each). This CDR3 spans 12 amino acids. Trimming removed 6 bases at V and 2 bases at J, with 8 bases between. The CDR3 region is CASSRGPYEQYF. The CDR3, as DNA: TGTGCCAGCAGCCGGGGCCCCTACGAGCAGTACTTC.

The V gene is TRBV6-6, the J gene TRBJ2-3; a possible D gene is TRBD2 (5 bases). Germline V gives CDR1 MNHNY, CDR2 SVGAGI (reference sequence). The CDR3 length is 17 residues. Trimming removed 5 bases at V and 6 bases at J, with 24 bases between. CDR3 in DNA: TGTGCCAGCAGTCACGCCCAGAGCGGTTTTAAAGCTGATACGCAGTATTTT. As protein: CASSHAQSGFKADTQYF.

This clonotype was observed many times. The chain employs TRBV6-2 or TRBV6-3 and TRBJ1-5; the D gene is possibly TRBD1 (6 bases). CDR1 is MNHEY, CDR2 SVGEGT, per germline. The CDR3 covers 15 residues. V lost 6 bases to trimming and J lost 2 bases, with 14 bases between them. DNA of the CDR3: TGTGCCAGCAGATACACAGGGACGGGCAATCAGCCCCAGCATTTT. Protein sequence: CASRYTGTGNQPQHF.